The 9 T cell receptor beta chains below all came from one sample that was sequenced in a study of blood T cells in healthy people across ages. A sample-barcoded 5' primer and a J-beta primer mix were used in a second PCR of roughly 7 to 11 cycles. TCRdb itself ran the 5' RACE reads through MiXCR, one entry per CDR3 protein. The table lists 2 million or so distinct CDR3 sequences, about 49% of them singletons. The sample taken for sequencing was blood. The receptors come from a woman between 40 and 55 years old in good health.

The count of this clonotype is one. This sequence joins TRBV7-3 and TRBJ2-1; 8 positions match TRBD2. The germline CDR1 and CDR2 sequences are SGHTA and FQGTGA. V was clipped by 0 bases and J by 0 bases; unmatched bases: 4. The CDR3 is 17 residues long. CDR3 protein: CASSLTNRGGSYNEQFF. CDR3 nucleotide sequence: TGTGCCAGCAGCTTAACGAACCGGGGGGGCTCCTACAATGAGCAGTTCTTC.

This chain links TRBV20-1 with TRBJ2-5; 10 positions match TRBD2. J lost 11 bases, V lost 5 bases, and 17 bases had no gene match. Per germline, CDR1 DFQATT and CDR2 SNEGSKA (reference sequence). The CDR3 length is 15 residues. Here the CDR3 reads CSAQDPSGGAGEQYF. CDR3 nucleotide sequence: TGCAGTGCTCAGGATCCGAGCGGGGGGGCGGGAGAGCAGTACTTC.

V gene TRBV27 combines with J gene TRBJ2-1; D tentatively reads TRBD1 or TRBD2 (7 bases each). Near its end, the DNA agrees better with TRBJ2-7, so the J call may be wrong. From germline, CDR1 is MNHEY and CDR2 SMNVEV (reference sequence). The length of the CDR3 is 17 residues. Written as DNA, the CDR3 is TGTGCCAGCACCTCCAGGGGGGGAGGAATAATTCCCTACGAGCAGTACTTC. Its protein is CASTSRGGGIIPYEQYF.

The chain has TRBV29-1 and TRBJ2-3; no clear D. The CDR3 covers 10 residues. Deletions cut 5 bases from V and 9 bases from J, with 9 bases between. Germline-derived CDR1 and CDR2 are SQVTM and ANQGSEA. CDR3 nucleotides: TGCAGCGTTTCCCCGGACACGCAGTATTTT. This encodes CSVSPDTQYF.

V is TRBV20-1 and J is TRBJ2-1; 7 positions agree with TRBD1. V lost 6 bases to trimming and J lost 0 bases; unmatched junction nucleotides: 8. The CDR3 length is 15 residues. The germline V gene encodes CDR1 DFQATT and CDR2 SNEGSKA (reference sequence). The CDR3 DNA sequence: TGCAGTGCAACGACAGGGTACGGCTCCTACAATGAGCAGTTCTTC. Its translation is CSATTGYGSYNEQFF.

As for this clonotype: A junction end diverges from the germline sequence, so it may reflect a read error. The rearrangement joins TRBV5-1 to TRBJ1-2; D is uncertain. Per the germline V gene, CDR1 is SGHRS and CDR2 is YFSETQ. The CDR3 covers 13 residues. CDR3 sequence (DNA): TGTGCCAGCAGCTTAGAGTCTGGATATGGCTACACCTTC. Translating gives CASSLESGYGYTF.

The V call is TRBV9, the J call TRBJ1-2; D is unclear. V lost 1 base and J 0 bases, leaving 13 bases between the germline ends. This CDR3 is built from 16 residues. The germline CDR1 and CDR2 sequences are SGDLS and YYNGEE. The CDR3 bases are TGTGCCAGCAGCGTACCGAGGGCATCAGCTAACTATGGCTACACCTTC. This translates into CASSVPRASANYGYTF.

This clonotype has more than one count but fewer than ten. The rearrangement joins TRBV10-3 to TRBJ1-2; D is uncertain. This CDR3 has 16 residues. Germline V gene sequence: CDR1 ENHRY, CDR2 SYGVKD. V was clipped by 2 bases and J by 8 bases, with 21 bases between them. CDR3 loop: CAISEVGRAAREGYTF. DNA for the CDR3: TGTGCCATCAGTGAGGTGGGAAGGGCAGCGAGGGAAGGCTACACCTTC.

This clonotype came up a few times. V is TRBV28 and J is TRBJ2-5; the D call may be TRBD1 or TRBD2 (7 bases each). CDR1 MDHEN and CDR2 SYDVKM come from the germline V gene. The germline V and J ends were trimmed by 10 bases and 1 base, with 28 bases remaining between them. The CDR3 runs 18 residues. CDR3 region: CATQSSQGGGGPQETQYF. The DNA of the CDR3 is TGTGCCACCCAATCCTCTCAGGGGGGAGGGGGCCCCCAAGAGACCCAGTACTTC.